These T cell receptor beta chains were read from a single sample in a study of PD-1 blockade in mismatch repair-deficient tumors. Assay used: immunoSEQ multiplex PCR; TCRdb lists only in-frame clones, some missing. The repertoire holds 100,000 to 150,000 clones, with about 85% as singletons. This material consisted of peripheral blood, taken 44 weeks after starting pembrolizumab. The source is an adult with mismatch repair-deficient cancer. CDR3s include the opening cysteine and the closing phenylalanine or tryptophan. A D gene is named only where the DNA matches it firmly. Some rows have no size entry. The others give once, few or many, or a class for an expanded clone.

NA	TRBV7-9	NA	TRBJ2-2	TGTGCCAGCAGCGCAGACCGGCACTCGAACACCGGGGAGCTGTTTTTT	CASSADRHSNTGELFF
NA	TRBV6-4	TRBD2	TRBJ2-1	TGTGCCAGCAGTTACGTCCTAGCGGGAGTTGGGAATGAGCAGTTCTTC	CASSYVLAGVGNEQFF
NA	TRBV4-1	TRBD2	TRBJ2-7	TGCGCCAGCAGCCAAGCGGCTATTACGGGAGGGAGGAACGAGCAGTACTTC	CASSQAAITGGRNEQYF
NA	TRBV29-1	TRBD1	TRBJ2-7	TGCAGCGTAACAGGGGCATTGGACTACGAGCAGTACTTC	CSVTGALDYEQYF
NA	TRBV11-3	NA	TRBJ2-1	TGTGCCAGCAGCTCGAGCGGGACATTTACCTCCTACAATGAGCAGTTCTTC	CASSSSGTFTSYNEQFF
NA	TRBV18	NA	TRBJ2-2	TGTGCCACCTCCGACCTGAGAGGCACCGGGGAGCTGTTTTTT	CATSDLRGTGELFF
NA	TRBV28	TRBD2	TRBJ2-3	TGTGCCAGCTACCCTAGGGGCTTGGGACGGGAGGGGACAGATACGCAGTATTTT	CASYPRGLGREGTDTQYF
NA	TRBV11-3	TRBD1	TRBJ2-7	TGTGCCAGCAGCGCCCGGGACAGGGGGCGTGAGCAGTACTTC	CASSARDRGREQYF
medium-sized	TRBV13	NA	TRBJ1-2	TGTGCCAGCAGCCCAGTAAGGGCCAGGGTGGGCTATGGCTACACCTTC	CASSPVRARVGYGYTF
NA	TRBV18	NA	TRBJ2-2	TGTGCCAGCTCACCCTCCGGGGGACCCAACACCGGGGAGCTGTTTTTT	CASSPSGGPNTGELFF
NA	TRBV19	TRBD2	TRBJ2-1	TGTGCCAGTAGTCCCGGACTAGCGGACAATGAGCAGTTCTTC	CASSPGLADNEQFF
NA	TRBV28	TRBD2	TRBJ2-5	TGTGCCAGCAGTTTCCGGGGGGGGCCACAAGAGACCCAGTACTTC	CASSFRGGPQETQYF
NA	TRBV27	NA	TRBJ1-1	TGTGCCAGCAGTTTTTCAGGGAACACTGAAGCTTTCTTT	CASSFSGNTEAFF
NA	TRBV6-1	TRBD2	TRBJ2-7	TGTGCCAGCAGCGGACTAGCGGAGACCTACGAGCAGTACTTC	CASSGLAETYEQYF
NA	TRBV14	NA	TRBJ1-1	TGTGCCAGCAGCGATGGACGGGCAGGTGAAGCTTTCTTT	CASSDGRAGEAFF
NA	TRBV15	NA	TRBJ1-1	TGTGCCACCAGCAGATCCGGGACACTAAACACTGAAGCTTTCTTT	CATSRSGTLNTEAFF
few	TRBV30	NA	TRBJ2-3	TGTGCCTGGTCGCGGCTGGGGGGCACAGATACGCAGTATTTT	CAWSRLGGTDTQYF
NA	TRBV2	NA	TRBJ2-7	TGTGCCAGCAGTGAAGAGGGTGTAGCCTACGAGCAGTACTTC	CASSEEGVAYEQYF
NA	TRBV29-1	TRBD2	TRBJ2-1	TGCAGCGTTGTACTAGCGGAAGACTACAATGAGCAGTTCTTC	CSVVLAEDYNEQFF
NA	TRBV6-5	NA	TRBJ2-7	TGTGCCAGCAGTTACTCCAACAGCCTCTCCTACGAGCAGTACTTC	CASSYSNSLSYEQYF
NA	TRBV7-2	NA	TRBJ2-3	TGTGCCAGCAGCTTAGATAGGCGGATGGGGCAGTATTTT	CASSLDRRMGQYF
NA	TRBV5-1	TRBD2	TRBJ2-1	TGCGCCAGCAGTACCGGGACTAGCGGGAGTGGGCGGTTCTTC	CASSTGTSGSGRFF
NA	TRBV4-3	NA	TRBJ2-2	TGCGCCAGCAGCCAAGACCCGACAGGAAACACCGGGGAGCTGTTTTTT	CASSQDPTGNTGELFF
NA	TRBV4-3	NA	TRBJ2-7	TGCGCCAGCAGCCAAGATCGGTTCGGGACATACGAGCAGTACTTC	CASSQDRFGTYEQYF
NA	TRBV19	NA	TRBJ2-5	TGTGCCAGTAGAATCTCAGGGAGTGCCTCTTTGGAGACCCAGTACTTC	CASRISGSASLETQYF
NA	TRBV7-9	TRBD1	TRBJ2-3	TGTGCCAGCAGCTCCGGGACAGGCATCACAGATACGCAGTATTTT	CASSSGTGITDTQYF
NA	TRBV7-8	NA	TRBJ2-5	TGTGCCAGCAGCTTAGACCGGGGCGGGAAAGAGACCCAGTACTTC	CASSLDRGGKETQYF
NA	TRBV4-1	NA	TRBJ2-7	TGCGCCAGCAGCCCCCCAACCGTAACCTACGAGCAGTACTTC	CASSPPTVTYEQYF
NA	TRBV7-6	TRBD2	TRBJ2-7	TGTGCCAGCAGCTTGCGGGGAATAGCGGGAGGGCCCGACGAGCAGTACTTC	CASSLRGIAGGPDEQYF
NA	TRBV10-1	NA	TRBJ2-7	TGCGCCAGCAGTGTGGCGGTATACGAGCAGTACTTC	CASSVAVYEQYF